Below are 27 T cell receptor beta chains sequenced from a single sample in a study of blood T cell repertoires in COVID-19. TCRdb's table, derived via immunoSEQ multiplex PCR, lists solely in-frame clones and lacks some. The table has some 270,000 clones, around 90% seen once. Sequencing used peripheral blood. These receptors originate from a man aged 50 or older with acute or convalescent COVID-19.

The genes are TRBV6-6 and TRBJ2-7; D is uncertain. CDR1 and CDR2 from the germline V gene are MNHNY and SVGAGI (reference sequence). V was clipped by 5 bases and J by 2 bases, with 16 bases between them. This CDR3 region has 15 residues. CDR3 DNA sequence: TGTGCCAGCAGTGACAATGCAAGACCAACCTACGAGCAGTACTTC. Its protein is CASSDNARPTYEQYF.

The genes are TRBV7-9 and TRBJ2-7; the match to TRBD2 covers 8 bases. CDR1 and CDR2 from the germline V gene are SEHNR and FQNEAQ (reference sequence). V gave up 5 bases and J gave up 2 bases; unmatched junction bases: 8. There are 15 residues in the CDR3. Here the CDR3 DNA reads TGTGCCAGCAGCCCCCCCTCGGGGGGGGCCTACGAGCAGTACTTC. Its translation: CASSPPSGGAYEQYF.

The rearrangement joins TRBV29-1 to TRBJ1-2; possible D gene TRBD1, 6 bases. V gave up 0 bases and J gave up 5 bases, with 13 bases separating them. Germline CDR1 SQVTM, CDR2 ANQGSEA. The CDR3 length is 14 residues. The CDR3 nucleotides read TGCAGCGTTGAAGAAAAACAGGGTCGTTATGGCTACACCTTC. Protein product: CSVEEKQGRYGYTF.

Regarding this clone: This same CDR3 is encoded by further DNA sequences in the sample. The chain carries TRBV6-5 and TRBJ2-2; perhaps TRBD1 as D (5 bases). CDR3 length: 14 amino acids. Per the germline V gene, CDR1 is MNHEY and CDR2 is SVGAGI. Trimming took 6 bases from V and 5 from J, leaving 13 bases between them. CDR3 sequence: CASSYSRGTGELFF. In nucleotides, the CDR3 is TGTGCCAGCAGCTACAGTAGGGGAACCGGGGAGCTGTTTTTT.

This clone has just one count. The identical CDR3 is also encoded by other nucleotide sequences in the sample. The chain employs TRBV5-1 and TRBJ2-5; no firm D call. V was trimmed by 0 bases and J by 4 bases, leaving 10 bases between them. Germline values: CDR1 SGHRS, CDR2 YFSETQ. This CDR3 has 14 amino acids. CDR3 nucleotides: TGCGCCAGCAGCTTGGCCGGGTCCGGAGAGACCCAGTACTTC. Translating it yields CASSLAGSGETQYF.

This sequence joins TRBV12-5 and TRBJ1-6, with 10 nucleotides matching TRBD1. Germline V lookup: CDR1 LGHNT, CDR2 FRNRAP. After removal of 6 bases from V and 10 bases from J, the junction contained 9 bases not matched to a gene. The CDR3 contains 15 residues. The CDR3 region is CASGPGTGVRSPLHF. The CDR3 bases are TGTGCTAGTGGCCCCGGGACAGGGGTGAGATCACCCCTCCACTTT.

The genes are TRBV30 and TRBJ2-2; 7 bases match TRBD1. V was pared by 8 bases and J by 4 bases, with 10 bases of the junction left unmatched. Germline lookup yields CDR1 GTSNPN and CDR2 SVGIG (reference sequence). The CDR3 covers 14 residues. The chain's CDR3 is CAASGTVRTGELFF. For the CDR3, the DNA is TGTGCCGCCTCCGGGACAGTTCGCACCGGGGAGCTGTTTTTT.

The CDR3 sequence is CASSLGYRGQETQYF. In DNA form, the CDR3 reads TGTGCCAGCAGTTTAGGTTATCGGGGGCAAGAGACCCAGTACTTC. The chain recombines TRBV27 with TRBJ2-5; perhaps TRBD2 as D (6 bases). The CDR3 totals 15 residues. Germline V gene data show CDR1 as MNHEY and CDR2 as SMNVEV (reference sequence). V was trimmed by 2 bases and J by 2 bases, leaving 12 bases between them.

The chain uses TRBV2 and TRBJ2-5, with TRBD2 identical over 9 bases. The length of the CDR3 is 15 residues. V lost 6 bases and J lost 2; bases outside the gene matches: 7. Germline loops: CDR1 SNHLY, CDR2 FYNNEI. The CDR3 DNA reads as TGTGCCAGCAGCATTTTTCTAGCGGGGCAAGAGACCCAGTACTTC. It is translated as CASSIFLAGQETQYF.

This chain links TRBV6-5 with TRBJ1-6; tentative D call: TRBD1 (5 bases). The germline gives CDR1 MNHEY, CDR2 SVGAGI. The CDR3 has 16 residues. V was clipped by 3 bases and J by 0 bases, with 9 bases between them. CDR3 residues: CASSYGGSSYNSPLHF. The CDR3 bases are TGTGCCAGCAGTTATGGGGGGAGCTCCTATAATTCACCCCTCCACTTT.

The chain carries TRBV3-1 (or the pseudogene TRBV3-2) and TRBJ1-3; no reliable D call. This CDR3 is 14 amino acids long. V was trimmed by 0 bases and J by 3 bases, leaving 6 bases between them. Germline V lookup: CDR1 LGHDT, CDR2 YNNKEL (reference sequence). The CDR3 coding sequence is TGTGCCAGCAGCCAAGAGGCAGGTGGAAACACCATATATTTT. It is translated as CASSQEAGGNTIYF.

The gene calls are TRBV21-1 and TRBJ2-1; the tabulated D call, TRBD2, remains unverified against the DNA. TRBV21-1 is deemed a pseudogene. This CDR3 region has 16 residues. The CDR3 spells CASSKWDLAGGYEQFF. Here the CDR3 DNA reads TGTGCCAGCAGCAAATGGGACCTAGCGGGGGGTTATGAGCAGTTCTTC.

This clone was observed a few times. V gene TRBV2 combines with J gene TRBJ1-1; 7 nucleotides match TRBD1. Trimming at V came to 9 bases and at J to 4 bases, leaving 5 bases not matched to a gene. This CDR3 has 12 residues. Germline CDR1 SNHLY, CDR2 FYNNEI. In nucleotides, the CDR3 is TGTGCCAGTCAGGGGGGACCCACTGAAGCTTTCTTT. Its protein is CASQGGPTEAFF. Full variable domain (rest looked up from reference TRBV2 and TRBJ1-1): EPEVTQTPSHQVTQMGQEVILRCVPISNHLYFYWYRQILGQKVEFLVSFYNNEISEKSEIFDDQFSVERPDGSNFTLKIRSTKLEDSAMYFCASQGGPTEAFFGQGTRLTVV.

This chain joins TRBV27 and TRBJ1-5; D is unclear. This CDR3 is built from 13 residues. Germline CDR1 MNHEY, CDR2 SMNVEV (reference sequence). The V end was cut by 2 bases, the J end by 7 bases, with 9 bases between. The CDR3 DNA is TGTGCCAGCAGTTTAACGGCGGAGCAGCCCCAGCATTTT. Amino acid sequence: CASSLTAEQPQHF.

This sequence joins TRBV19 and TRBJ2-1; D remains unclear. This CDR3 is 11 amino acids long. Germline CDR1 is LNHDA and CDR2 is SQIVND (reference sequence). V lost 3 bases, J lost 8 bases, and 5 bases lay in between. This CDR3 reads CASSIADEQFF. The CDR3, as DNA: TGTGCCAGTAGTATCGCGGATGAGCAGTTCTTC.

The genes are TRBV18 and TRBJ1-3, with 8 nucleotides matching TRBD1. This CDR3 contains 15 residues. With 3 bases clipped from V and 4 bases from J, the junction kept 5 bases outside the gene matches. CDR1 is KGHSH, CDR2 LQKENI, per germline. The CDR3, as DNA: TGTGCCAGCTCACCGACAGGGGCGTTCGGAAACACCATATATTTT. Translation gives CASSPTGAFGNTIYF.

The CDR3 DNA is TGCGCCAGCAGCCTACTAGCGGGGGGGCGAGAGACCCAGTACTTC. It specifies CASSLLAGGRETQYF. This chain links TRBV5-1 with TRBJ2-5; 13 positions agree with TRBD2. The V gene end was trimmed by 4 bases and the J gene end by 4 bases; junction bases not matched to a gene: 4. CDR3 size: 15 residues. CDR1 and CDR2 from the germline V gene are SGHRS and YFSETQ.

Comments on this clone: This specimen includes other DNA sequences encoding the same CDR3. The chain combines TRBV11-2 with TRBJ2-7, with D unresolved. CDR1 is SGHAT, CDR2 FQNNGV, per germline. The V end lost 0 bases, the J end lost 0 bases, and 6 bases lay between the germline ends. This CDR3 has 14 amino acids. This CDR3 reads CASSLEPSSYEQYF. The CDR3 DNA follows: TGTGCCAGCAGCTTAGAGCCGAGCTCCTACGAGCAGTACTTC. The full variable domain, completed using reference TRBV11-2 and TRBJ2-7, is EAGVAQSPRYKIIEKRQSVAFWCNPISGHATLYWYQQILGQGPKLLIQFQNNGVVDDSQLPKDRFSAERLKGVDSTLKIQPAKLEDSAVYLCASSLEPSSYEQYFGPGTRLTVT.

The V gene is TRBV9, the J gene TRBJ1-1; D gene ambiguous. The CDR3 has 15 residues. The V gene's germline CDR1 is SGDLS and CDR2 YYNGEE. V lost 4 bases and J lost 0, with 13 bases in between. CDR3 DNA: TGTGCCAGCAGCCCTCTGGACGGGATGAACACTGAAGCTTTCTTT. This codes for CASSPLDGMNTEAFF.

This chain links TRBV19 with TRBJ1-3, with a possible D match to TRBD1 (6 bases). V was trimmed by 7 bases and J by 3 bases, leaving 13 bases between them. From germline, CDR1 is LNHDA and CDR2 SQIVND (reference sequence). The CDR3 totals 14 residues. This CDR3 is CASIPDRYGNTIYF. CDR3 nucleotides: TGTGCCAGTATCCCGGACAGATATGGAAACACCATATATTTT.

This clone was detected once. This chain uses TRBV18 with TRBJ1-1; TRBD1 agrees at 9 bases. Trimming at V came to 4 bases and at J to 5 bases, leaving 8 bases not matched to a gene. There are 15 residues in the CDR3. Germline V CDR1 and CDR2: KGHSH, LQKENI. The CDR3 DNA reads TGTGCCAGCTCACGCACACAGGGGGCGAATACTGAAGCTTTCTTT. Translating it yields CASSRTQGANTEAFF.

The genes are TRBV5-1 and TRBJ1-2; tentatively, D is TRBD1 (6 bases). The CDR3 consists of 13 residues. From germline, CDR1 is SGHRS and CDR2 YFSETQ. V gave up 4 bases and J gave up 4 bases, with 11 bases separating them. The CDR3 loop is CASSNDRPYGYTF. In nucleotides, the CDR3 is TGCGCCAGCAGCAACGACAGGCCCTATGGCTACACCTTC.

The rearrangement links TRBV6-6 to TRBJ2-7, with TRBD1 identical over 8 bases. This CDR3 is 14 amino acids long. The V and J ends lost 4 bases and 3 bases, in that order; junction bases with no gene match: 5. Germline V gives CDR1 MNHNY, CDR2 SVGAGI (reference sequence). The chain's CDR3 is CASSSGQGDYEQYF. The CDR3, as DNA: TGTGCCAGCAGTTCCGGACAGGGAGACTACGAGCAGTACTTC.

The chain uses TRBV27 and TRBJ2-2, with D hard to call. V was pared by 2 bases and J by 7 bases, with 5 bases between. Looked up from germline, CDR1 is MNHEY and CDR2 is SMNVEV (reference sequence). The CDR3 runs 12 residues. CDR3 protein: CASSLRGGELFF. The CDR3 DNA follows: TGTGCCAGCAGTTTAAGAGGCGGGGAGCTGTTTTTT.

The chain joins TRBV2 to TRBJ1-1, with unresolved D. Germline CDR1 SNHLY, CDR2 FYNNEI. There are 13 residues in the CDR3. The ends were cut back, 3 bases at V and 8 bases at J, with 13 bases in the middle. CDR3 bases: TGTGCCAGCAGTGAGTGGCAGGCGGGGGAAGCTTTCTTT. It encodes CASSEWQAGEAFF. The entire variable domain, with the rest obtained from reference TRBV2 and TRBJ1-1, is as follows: EPEVTQTPSHQVTQMGQEVILRCVPISNHLYFYWYRQILGQKVEFLVSFYNNEISEKSEIFDDQFSVERPDGSNFTLKIRSTKLEDSAMYFCASSEWQAGEAFFGQGTRLTVV.

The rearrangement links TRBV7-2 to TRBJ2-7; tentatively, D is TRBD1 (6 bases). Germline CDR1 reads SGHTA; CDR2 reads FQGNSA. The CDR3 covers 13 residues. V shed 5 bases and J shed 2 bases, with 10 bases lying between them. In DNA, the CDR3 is TGTGCCAGCAGCGCCCGGACAGCCTACGAGCAGTACTTC. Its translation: CASSARTAYEQYF.

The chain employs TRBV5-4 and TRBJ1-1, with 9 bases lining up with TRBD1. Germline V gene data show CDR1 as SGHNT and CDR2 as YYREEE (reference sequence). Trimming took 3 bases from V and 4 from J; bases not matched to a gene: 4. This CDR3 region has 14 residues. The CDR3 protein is CASSSTGGVTEAFF. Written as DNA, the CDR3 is TGTGCCAGCAGCTCTACAGGGGGCGTCACTGAAGCTTTCTTT. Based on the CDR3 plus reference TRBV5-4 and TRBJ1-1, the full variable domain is ETGVTQSPTHLIKTRGQQVTLRCSSQSGHNTVSWYQQALGQGPQFIFQYYREEENGRGNFPPRFSGLQFPNYSSELNVNALELDDSALYLCASSSTGGVTEAFFGQGTRLTVV.